What follows are 32 T cell receptor beta chains derived from one specimen sequenced in a study of cytomegalovirus exposure and HLA in healthy donors. The method was immunoSEQ multiplex PCR; TCRdb's version includes in-frame clones alone and lacks a portion of them. The sample contains approximately 150,000 clones, more than 85% of which appear only once. Input material: PBMCs. The receptors were gathered from a man between 18 and 35 years old in good health and CMV-seropositive.

The chain carries TRBV7-8 and TRBJ2-5; D ambiguous. The CDR3 consists of 12 residues. The V gene's germline CDR1 is SGHVS and CDR2 FQNEAQ. V lost 5 bases to trimming and J lost 7 bases, with 11 bases between them. The CDR3 is CASSLDGGTQYF. In DNA form, the CDR3 reads TGTGCCAGCAGCCTAGACGGTGGGACCCAGTACTTC.

V usage is TRBV5-4 and J usage is TRBJ2-7; a weak D match, TRBD1 (7 bases). The CDR3 extends over 15 amino acids. CDR1 is SGHNT, CDR2 YYREEE, per germline (reference sequence). The V gene lost 0 bases and the J gene lost 3 bases, with 13 bases spanning the gap. DNA for the CDR3: TGTGCCAGCAGCTTGGATCCAGGGGGGAGCTACGAGCAGTACTTC. Translating gives CASSLDPGGSYEQYF. The variable domain in full, completed from reference TRBV5-4 and TRBJ2-7, reads ETGVTQSPTHLIKTRGQQVTLRCSSQSGHNTVSWYQQALGQGPQFIFQYYREEENGRGNFPPRFSGLQFPNYSSELNVNALELDDSALYLCASSLDPGGSYEQYFGPGTRLTVT.

This chain uses TRBV19 with TRBJ2-7, with no clear D. The CDR3 spans 13 residues. Germline CDR1 is LNHDA and CDR2 is SQIVND (reference sequence). Between the trimmed V and J ends, which lost 3 bases and 5 bases, there was a span of 11 bases. Here the CDR3 reads CASSISQSNEQYF. CDR3 nucleotide sequence: TGTGCCAGTAGTATCTCACAGAGCAACGAGCAGTACTTC.

The chain links TRBV5-8 to TRBJ2-3, with unresolved D. The CDR3 runs to 14 residues. The ends were cut back, 1 base at V and 2 bases at J, with 8 bases in the middle. Germline V gene lookup returns CDR1 SGHTS and CDR2 YDEGEE. The CDR3 loop reads CASSLFSHTDTQYF. Here the CDR3 DNA reads TGTGCCAGCAGCTTGTTTAGTCACACAGATACGCAGTATTTT.

This sequence joins TRBV5-6 and TRBJ2-7; a weak D match, TRBD2 (6 bases). The germline CDR1 and CDR2 sequences are SGHDT and YYEEEE. This CDR3 has 13 residues. V shed 3 bases and J shed 7 bases, with 14 bases lying between them. CDR3 coding DNA: TGTGCCAGCAGCTGGGACTCTCGGCGAGAGCAGTACTTC. Its protein product is CASSWDSRREQYF.

The chain carries TRBV5-4 and TRBJ2-3; 15 bases line up with TRBD2. The germline V gene has CDR1 SGHNT and CDR2 YYREEE (reference sequence). The V and J ends lost 3 bases and 0 bases, in that order; junction bases with no gene match: 5. The CDR3 extends over 18 amino acids. CDR3 coding DNA: TGTGCCAGCAGCTGGGGGACTAGCGGGGGGATAAGCACAGATACGCAGTATTTT. Its translation is CASSWGTSGGISTDTQYF.

The chain employs TRBV10-2 and TRBJ2-7, with D tentatively TRBD2 (6 bases). The ends were cut back, 6 bases at V and 3 bases at J, with 12 bases in the middle. Germline assignment: CDR1 WSHSY and CDR2 SAAADI. This CDR3 has 13 amino acids. The DNA of the CDR3 is TGCGCCAGCAGAAACCCGGGGGTCTACGAGCAGTACTTC. Protein product: CASRNPGVYEQYF.

The gene calls are TRBV27 and TRBJ2-2; D might be TRBD1 (5 bases). The germline gives CDR1 MNHEY, CDR2 SMNVEV (reference sequence). The CDR3 runs to 16 residues. Between the trimmed V and J ends, which lost 3 bases and 6 bases, there was a span of 17 bases. In nucleotides, the CDR3 is TGTGCCAGCAGTTTTAATCAGGGTGAAATACCCGGGGAGCTGTTTTTT. It encodes CASSFNQGEIPGELFF.

The chain carries TRBV11-2 and TRBJ1-1; TRBD1 aligns across 8 bases. The CDR3 is made up of 17 amino acids. The germline V gene encodes CDR1 SGHAT and CDR2 FQNNGV. J gave up 4 bases and V 2 bases, and 12 bases lay outside the gene matches. Here the CDR3 reads CASSLWGARGPGTEAFF. CDR3 in DNA: TGTGCCAGCAGCTTATGGGGGGCCAGGGGGCCCGGCACTGAAGCTTTCTTT.

Here the CDR3 reads CSLDRGDRAFF. The CDR3 region has the DNA TGCAGTTTGGACAGGGGAGACAGAGCTTTCTTT. The genes are TRBV20-1 and TRBJ1-1, with 9 positions matching TRBD1. This CDR3 spans 11 amino acids. The germline gives CDR1 DFQATT, CDR2 SNEGSKA (reference sequence). V gave up 8 bases and J gave up 10 bases; unmatched junction bases: 8.

V is TRBV5-6 and J is TRBJ2-1, with TRBD2 matching 8 bases. CDR1 and CDR2 from the germline V gene are SGHDT and YYEEEE. The CDR3 extends over 13 amino acids. V shed 1 base, J shed 8 bases, and the junction held 2 bases outside the gene matches. The CDR3 protein is CASSLLLADEQFF. The CDR3 DNA reads as TGTGCCAGCAGCTTGTTACTAGCGGATGAGCAGTTCTTC.

Comment on this clone: One junction end disagrees with the germline gene, perhaps due to a read error. The chain uses TRBV7-7 and TRBJ2-2; maybe TRBD1 (5 bases). Per germline, CDR1 SSHAT and CDR2 FNYEAQ (reference sequence). This CDR3 is built from 14 residues. The CDR3 DNA is TGTGCTAGCAGCTTAGCCCTAGGGGCCGGGGAGCTGTTTTTT. Translation gives CASSLALGAGELFF.

V and J are TRBV7-6 and TRBJ1-4; tentative D call: TRBD1 (5 bases). Between the trimmed V and J ends, which lost 2 bases and 4 bases, there was a span of 8 bases. The germline V gene has CDR1 SGHVS and CDR2 FNYEAQ. The CDR3 loop spans 14 amino acids. The CDR3 DNA reads as TGTGCCAGCAGCTTACGGGGGAGTAATGAAAAACTGTTTTTT. Residues: CASSLRGSNEKLFF.

The V call is TRBV6-1, the J call TRBJ1-2; D remains ambiguous. V was trimmed by 1 base and J by 8 bases, leaving 17 bases between them. CDR1 and CDR2 from the germline V gene are MNHNS and SASEGT. The CDR3 runs 15 residues. The CDR3, as DNA: TGTGCCAGCAGTGAAGTGACTCAGCGATGGGTGGGCTACACCTTC. This translates into CASSEVTQRWVGYTF.

The chain carries TRBV4-2 and TRBJ2-7; D not certain. The CDR3 has 16 amino acids. Trimming shortened V by 0 bases and J by 4 bases, and 16 bases separated the two germline ends. Germline V CDR1 and CDR2: LGHNA, YNFKEQ. CDR3 amino acids: CASSQEATANGYEQYF. CDR3 nucleotides: TGTGCCAGCAGCCAAGAAGCGACTGCGAATGGGTACGAGCAGTACTTC.

This clone was picked up one time. The CDR3 DNA reads as TGCAGCGTTGAATCGCAGGGGGTTAACTATGGCTACACCTTC. It specifies CSVESQGVNYGYTF. The V gene is TRBV29-1, the J gene TRBJ1-2, with TRBD1 matching 7 bases. There are 14 residues in the CDR3. Unmatched junction bases numbered 4, after V lost 2 bases and J lost 1 base. The V gene's germline CDR1 is SQVTM and CDR2 ANQGSEA.

This clone was detected a few times. This chain uses TRBV30 with TRBJ2-7; 8 nucleotides agree with TRBD1. With 3 bases clipped from V and 5 bases from J, the junction kept 12 bases outside the gene matches. The CDR3 runs to 15 residues. Germline CDR1 GTSNPN, CDR2 SVGIG (reference sequence). For the CDR3, the DNA is TGTGCCTGGAGGAACATCAGGGGGCGCTTAAACGAGCAGTACTTC. Its translation: CAWRNIRGRLNEQYF.

The V and J genes are TRBV7-2 and TRBJ2-1; the D is unclear. Germline V gene sequence: CDR1 SGHTA, CDR2 FQGNSA. Trimming removed 3 bases at V and 7 bases at J, with 4 bases between. The CDR3 runs 11 residues. The CDR3 region is CASSFYNEQFF. The CDR3 DNA reads TGTGCCAGCAGCTTCTATAATGAGCAGTTCTTC.

V is TRBV10-1 and J is TRBJ2-3; 12 bases align to TRBD2. The CDR3 is 15 residues long. Germline V CDR1 and CDR2: WNHNN, SYGVQD (reference sequence). The V gene end was trimmed by 8 bases and the J gene end by 2 bases; junction bases not matched to a gene: 5. The DNA of the CDR3 is TGCGCCAGCCCAAGGACTAGCGGGGCCACAGATACGCAGTATTTT. Translated: CASPRTSGATDTQYF.

The rearrangement uses TRBV10-1 and TRBJ2-7; weak D call: TRBD1 (7 bases). The CDR3 consists of 14 residues. The ends were cut back, 5 bases at V and 2 bases at J, with 13 bases in the middle. Germline V gives CDR1 WNHNN, CDR2 SYGVQD (reference sequence). CDR3 nucleotide sequence: TGCGCCAGCAGTAGGGGGCGCGGGGCCTACGAGCAGTACTTC. Translated: CASSRGRGAYEQYF.

This clone was observed a few times. The chain has TRBV6-4 and TRBJ2-3, with 9 bases identical to TRBD1. The CDR3 totals 14 residues. The germline CDR1 and CDR2 sequences are MRHNA and SNTAGT. J was trimmed by 4 bases and V by 6 bases; bases with no gene match: 5. Here the CDR3 reads CASSSDRGADTQYF. The CDR3 coding sequence is TGTGCCAGCAGCTCGGACAGGGGAGCAGATACGCAGTATTTT.

The V gene is TRBV29-1, the J gene TRBJ1-2; a weak D match, TRBD1 (5 bases). The V gene's germline CDR1 is SQVTM and CDR2 ANQGSEA. This CDR3 is 11 amino acids long. The V end was cut by 4 bases, the J end by 6 bases, with 9 bases between. The CDR3 coding sequence is TGCAGCGTTGTACAGGAAGATGGCTACACCTTC. Translation: CSVVQEDGYTF.

This chain joins TRBV4-2 and TRBJ2-7; a weak D match, TRBD1 (5 bases). V was clipped by 6 bases and J by 3 bases, with 12 bases between them. Germline V gene data show CDR1 as LGHNA and CDR2 as YNFKEQ. There are 13 residues in the CDR3. CDR3 region: CASSPDTNYEQYF. The CDR3, as DNA: TGTGCCAGCAGTCCGGACACGAACTACGAGCAGTACTTC.

The chain carries TRBV5-1 and TRBJ1-2, with a tentative D call TRBD1 (6 bases). CDR3 size: 15 residues. V dropped 5 bases and J dropped 7 bases, with 21 bases sitting between them. Per the germline V gene, CDR1 is SGHRS and CDR2 is YFSETQ. The CDR3 DNA reads as TGCGCCAGCAGTGAGACAGGAGCCGGTTTAGGTGGCTACACCTTC. This sequence encodes CASSETGAGLGGYTF. Based on the CDR3 plus reference TRBV5-1 and TRBJ1-2, the full variable domain is KAGVTQTPRYLIKTRGQQVTLSCSPISGHRSVSWYQQTPGQGLQFLFEYFSETQRNKGNFPGRFSGRQFSNSRSEMNVSTLELGDSALYLCASSETGAGLGGYTFGSGTRLTVV.

The sample holds a few counts of this clone. V gene TRBV7-9 combines with J gene TRBJ1-5, with a possible D match to TRBD1 (5 bases). Germline V gives CDR1 SEHNR, CDR2 FQNEAQ (reference sequence). V shed 4 bases and J shed 2 bases, with 18 bases lying between them. The CDR3 has 17 amino acids. The CDR3 protein is CASSSGWGESGNQPQHF. CDR3 sequence (DNA): TGTGCCAGCAGCTCCGGCTGGGGGGAGTCAGGCAATCAGCCCCAGCATTTT.

This chain links TRBV6-6 with TRBJ2-1; D is perhaps TRBD1 (5 bases). This CDR3 has 14 amino acids. Per germline, CDR1 MNHNY and CDR2 SVGAGI (reference sequence). The germline V and J ends were trimmed by 7 bases and 7 bases, with 17 bases remaining between them. CDR3 loop: CASNRQQGINEQFF. Written as DNA, the CDR3 is TGTGCCAGCAACCGCCAGCAGGGAATAAATGAGCAGTTCTTC.

This clone was observed a single time. The chain recombines TRBV29-1 with TRBJ1-1; no clear D. The V end was cut by 0 bases, the J end by 1 base, with 3 bases between. The CDR3 is 12 residues long. Germline CDR1 is SQVTM and CDR2 is ANQGSEA. In DNA form, the CDR3 reads TGCAGCGTTGAAGATCGGAACACTGAAGCTTTCTTT. Amino acids: CSVEDRNTEAFF.

The chain employs TRBV6-1 and TRBJ2-3; D possibly corresponds to TRBD1 (6 bases). This CDR3 has 15 amino acids. Looked up from germline, CDR1 is MNHNS and CDR2 is SASEGT. V lost 6 bases and J 2 bases, leaving 15 bases between the germline ends. This CDR3 reads CASREEDSYTDTQYF. The CDR3 nucleotides are TGTGCCAGCAGGGAGGAGGACAGTTACACAGATACGCAGTATTTT.

The rearrangement links TRBV9 to TRBJ1-1, with D tentatively TRBD1 (5 bases). Trimming took off 3 bases at V and 1 base at J, with 10 bases between the two ends. The length of the CDR3 is 14 residues. CDR1 is SGDLS, CDR2 YYNGEE, per germline. DNA of the CDR3: TGTGCCAGCAGCGAAGGGACTCCGAACACTGAAGCTTTCTTT. It yields the protein CASSEGTPNTEAFF.

This sequence joins TRBV2 and TRBJ1-5, with D possibly TRBD1 on 5 matching bases. V was cut by 2 bases and J by 3 bases, with 8 bases left in between. The CDR3 runs 14 residues. CDR1 and CDR2 from the germline V gene are SNHLY and FYNNEI. The CDR3 protein is CASSEQGNNQPQHF. CDR3 in DNA: TGTGCCAGCAGTGAACAGGGAAACAATCAGCCCCAGCATTTT.

This chain uses TRBV19 with TRBJ1-2; TRBD1 aligns across 7 bases. Germline CDR1 is LNHDA and CDR2 is SQIVND (reference sequence). Trimming took 4 bases from V and 6 from J; bases not matched to a gene: 11. This CDR3 is 15 amino acids long. In DNA, the CDR3 is TGTGCCAGTAGTAATAGGGGGCGAGAACGAGATGGCTACACCTTC. The encoded protein is CASSNRGRERDGYTF. Filled out from reference TRBV19 and TRBJ1-2, the complete variable domain reads DGGITQSPKYLFRKEGQNVTLSCEQNLNHDAMYWYRQDPGQGLRLIYYSQIVNDFQKGDIAEGYSVSREKKESFPLTVTSAQKNPTAFYLCASSNRGRERDGYTFGSGTRLTVV.

The chain uses TRBV2 and TRBJ2-7; maybe TRBD2 (6 bases). Germline CDR1 and CDR2: SNHLY and FYNNEI. The V end lost 8 bases, the J end lost 0 bases, and 11 bases lay between the germline ends. The CDR3 has 13 residues. As DNA, the CDR3 is TGTGCCAGCGCCGGGGGTTCCTCCTACGAGCAGTACTTC. It is translated as CASAGGSSYEQYF.